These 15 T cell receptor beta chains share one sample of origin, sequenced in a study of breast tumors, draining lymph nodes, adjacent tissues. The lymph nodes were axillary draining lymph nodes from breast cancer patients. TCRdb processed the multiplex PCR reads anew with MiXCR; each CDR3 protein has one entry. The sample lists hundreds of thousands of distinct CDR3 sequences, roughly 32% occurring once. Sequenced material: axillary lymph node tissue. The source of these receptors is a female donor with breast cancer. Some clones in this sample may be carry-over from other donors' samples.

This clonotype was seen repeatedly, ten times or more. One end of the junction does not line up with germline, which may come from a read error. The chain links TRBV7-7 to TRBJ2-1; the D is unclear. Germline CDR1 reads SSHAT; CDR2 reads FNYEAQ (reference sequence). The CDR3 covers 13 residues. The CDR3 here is CASSSQYLNEQFF. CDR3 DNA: TGTGCTAGCAGCTCCCAATATCTCAATGAGCAGTTCTTC.

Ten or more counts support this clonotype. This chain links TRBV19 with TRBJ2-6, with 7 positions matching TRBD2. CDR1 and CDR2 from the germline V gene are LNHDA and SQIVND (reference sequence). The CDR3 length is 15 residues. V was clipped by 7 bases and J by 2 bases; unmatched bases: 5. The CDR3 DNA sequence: TGTGCCAGTAACGGGGGGTCGGCTGGGGCCAACGTCCTGACTTTC. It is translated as CASNGGSAGANVLTF.

CDR3 protein: CASSDEGAGYTF. The CDR3 DNA sequence: TGTGCCAGCAGTGATGAGGGGGCGGGCTACACCTTC. The chain carries TRBV25-1 and TRBJ1-2; 7 nucleotides align to TRBD1. CDR3 size: 12 residues. Germline assignment: CDR1 MGHDK and CDR2 SYGVNS. Losses at the gene ends were 3 bases for V and 8 bases for J; bases not matched to a gene: 3.

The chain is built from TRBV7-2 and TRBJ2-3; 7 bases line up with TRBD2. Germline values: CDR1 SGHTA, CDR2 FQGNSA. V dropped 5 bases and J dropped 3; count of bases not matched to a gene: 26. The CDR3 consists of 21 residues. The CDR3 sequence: CASSPNTHPGLTPGRTDTQYF. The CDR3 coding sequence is TGTGCCAGCAGCCCGAACACTCACCCGGGACTAACCCCCGGTAGGACAGATACGCAGTATTTT.

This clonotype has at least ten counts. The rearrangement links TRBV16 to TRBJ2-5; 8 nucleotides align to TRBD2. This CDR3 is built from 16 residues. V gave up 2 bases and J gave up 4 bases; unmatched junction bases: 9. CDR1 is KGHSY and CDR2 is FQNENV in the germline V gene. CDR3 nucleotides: TGTGCCAGCAGCCAAATTACTAGCGGAACTGGAGAGACCCAGTACTTC. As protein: CASSQITSGTGETQYF. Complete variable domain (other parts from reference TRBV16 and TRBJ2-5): GEEVAQTPKHLVRGEGQKAKLYCAPIKGHSYVFWYQQVLKNEFKFLISFQNENVFDETGMPKERFSAKCLPNSPCSLEIQATKLEDSAVYFCASSQITSGTGETQYFGPGTRLLVL.

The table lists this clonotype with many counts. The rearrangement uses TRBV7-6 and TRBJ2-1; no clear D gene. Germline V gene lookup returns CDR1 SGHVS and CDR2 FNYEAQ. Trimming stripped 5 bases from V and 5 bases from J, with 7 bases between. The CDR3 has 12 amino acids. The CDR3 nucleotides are TGTGCCAGCAGCGGCCCTAACAATGAGCAGTTCTTC. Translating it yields CASSGPNNEQFF.

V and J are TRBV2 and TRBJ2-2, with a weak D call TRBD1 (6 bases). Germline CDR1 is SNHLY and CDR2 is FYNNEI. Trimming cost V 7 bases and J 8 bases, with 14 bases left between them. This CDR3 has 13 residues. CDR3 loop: CASTWSGTGELFF. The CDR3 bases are TGTGCCAGCACTTGGTCTGGGACAGGGGAGCTGTTTTTT. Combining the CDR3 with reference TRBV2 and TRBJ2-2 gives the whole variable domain EPEVTQTPSHQVTQMGQEVILRCVPISNHLYFYWYRQILGQKVEFLVSFYNNEISEKSEIFDDQFSVERPDGSNFTLKIRSTKLEDSAMYFCASTWSGTGELFFGEGSRLTVL.

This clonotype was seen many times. The CDR3 loop is CASSPLGPTNNEQFF. The CDR3, as DNA: TGTGCCAGCAGCCCACTTGGGCCCACAAACAATGAGCAGTTCTTC. The V gene is TRBV7-9, the J gene TRBJ2-1; D not resolved. From germline, CDR1 is SEHNR and CDR2 FQNEAQ (reference sequence). Trimming cost V 5 bases and J 5 bases, with 16 bases left between them. The CDR3 spans 15 residues.

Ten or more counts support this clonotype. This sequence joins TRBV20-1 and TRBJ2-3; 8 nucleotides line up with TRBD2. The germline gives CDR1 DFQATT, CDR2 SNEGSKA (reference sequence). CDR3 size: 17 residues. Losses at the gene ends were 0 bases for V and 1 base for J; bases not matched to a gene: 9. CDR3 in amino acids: CSARDLRGARGTDTQYF. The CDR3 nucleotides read TGCAGTGCTAGAGATCTGCGGGGGGCGCGGGGCACAGATACGCAGTATTTT.

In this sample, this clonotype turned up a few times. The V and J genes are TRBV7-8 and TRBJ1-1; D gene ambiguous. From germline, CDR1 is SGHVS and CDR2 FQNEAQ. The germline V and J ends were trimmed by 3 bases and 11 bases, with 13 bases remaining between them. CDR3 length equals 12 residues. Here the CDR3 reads CASSFVGGFAFF. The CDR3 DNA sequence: TGTGCCAGCAGCTTCGTAGGTGGCTTTGCTTTCTTT. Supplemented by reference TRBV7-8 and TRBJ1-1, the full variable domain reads GAGVSQSPRYKVAKRGQDVALRCDPISGHVSLFWYQQALGQGPEFLTYFQNEAQLDKSGLPSDRFFAERPEGSVSTLKIQRTQQEDSAVYLCASSFVGGFAFFGQGTRLTVV.

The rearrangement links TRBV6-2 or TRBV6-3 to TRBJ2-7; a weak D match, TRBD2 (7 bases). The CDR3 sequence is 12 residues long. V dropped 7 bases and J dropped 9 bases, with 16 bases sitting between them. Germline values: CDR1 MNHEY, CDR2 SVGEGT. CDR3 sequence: CASTPSGTMQYF. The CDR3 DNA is TGTGCCAGCACGCCGAGCGGGACAATGCAGTACTTC.

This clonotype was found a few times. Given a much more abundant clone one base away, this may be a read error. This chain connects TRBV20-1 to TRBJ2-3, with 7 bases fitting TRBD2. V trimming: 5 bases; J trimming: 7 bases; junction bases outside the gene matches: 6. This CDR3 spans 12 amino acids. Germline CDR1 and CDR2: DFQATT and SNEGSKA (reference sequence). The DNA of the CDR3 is TGCAGTGCTGTTCTAGCGGATTATACGCAGTATTTT. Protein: CSAVLADYTQYF.

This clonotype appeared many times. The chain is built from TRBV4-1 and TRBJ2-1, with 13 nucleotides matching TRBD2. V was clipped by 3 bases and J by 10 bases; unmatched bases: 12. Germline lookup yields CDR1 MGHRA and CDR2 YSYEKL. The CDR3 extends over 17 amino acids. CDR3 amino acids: CASSHQTSGRFRGEQFF. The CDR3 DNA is TGCGCCAGCAGCCACCAGACTAGCGGGAGGTTTCGCGGGGAGCAGTTCTTC.

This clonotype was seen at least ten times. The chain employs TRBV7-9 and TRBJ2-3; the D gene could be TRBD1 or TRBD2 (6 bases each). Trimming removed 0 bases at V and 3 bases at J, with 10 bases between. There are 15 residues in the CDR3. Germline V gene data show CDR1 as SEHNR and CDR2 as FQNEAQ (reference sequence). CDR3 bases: TGTGCCAGCAGCTTAGCCCAGGGGAGGACAGATACGCAGTATTTT. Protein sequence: CASSLAQGRTDTQYF.

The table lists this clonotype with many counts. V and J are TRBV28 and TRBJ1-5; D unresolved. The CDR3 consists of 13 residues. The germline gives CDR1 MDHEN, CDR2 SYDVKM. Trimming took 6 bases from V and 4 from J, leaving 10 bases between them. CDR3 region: CASSLVGNQPQHF. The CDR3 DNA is TGTGCCAGCAGCTTAGTGGGGAATCAGCCCCAGCATTTT.